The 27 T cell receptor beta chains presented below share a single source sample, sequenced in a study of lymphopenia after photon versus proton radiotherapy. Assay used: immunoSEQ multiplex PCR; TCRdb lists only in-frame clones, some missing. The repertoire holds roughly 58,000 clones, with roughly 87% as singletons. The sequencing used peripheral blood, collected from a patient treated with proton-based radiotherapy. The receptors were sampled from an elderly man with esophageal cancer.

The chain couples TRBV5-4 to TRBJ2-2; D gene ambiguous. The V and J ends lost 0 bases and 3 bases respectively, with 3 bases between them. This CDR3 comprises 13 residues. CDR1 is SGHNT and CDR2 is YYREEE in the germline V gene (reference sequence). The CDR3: CASSLVYTGELFF. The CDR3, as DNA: TGTGCCAGCAGCTTGGTATACACCGGGGAGCTGTTTTTT.

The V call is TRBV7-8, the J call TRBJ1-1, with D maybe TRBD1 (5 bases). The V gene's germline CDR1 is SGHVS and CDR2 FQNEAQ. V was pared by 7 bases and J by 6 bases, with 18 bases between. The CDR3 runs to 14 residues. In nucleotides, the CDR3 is TGTGCCAGCAACCCTAAAGGGTGGGGGGCTGAAGCTTTCTTT. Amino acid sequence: CASNPKGWGAEAFF.

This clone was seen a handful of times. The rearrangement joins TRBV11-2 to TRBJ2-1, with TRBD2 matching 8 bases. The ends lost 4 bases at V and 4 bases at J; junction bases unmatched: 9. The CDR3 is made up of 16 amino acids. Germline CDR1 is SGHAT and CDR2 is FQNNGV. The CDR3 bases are TGTGCCAGCAGCTCCTATAGCGGGAAGGCTTACAATGAGCAGTTCTTC. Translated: CASSSYSGKAYNEQFF.

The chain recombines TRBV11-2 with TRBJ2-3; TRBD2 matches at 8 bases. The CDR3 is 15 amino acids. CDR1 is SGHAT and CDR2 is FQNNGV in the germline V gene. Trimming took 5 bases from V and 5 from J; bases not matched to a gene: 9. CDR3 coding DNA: TGTGCCAGCAGCCCCCGGTGGGCGGGGGGAGATACGCAGTATTTT. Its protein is CASSPRWAGGDTQYF.

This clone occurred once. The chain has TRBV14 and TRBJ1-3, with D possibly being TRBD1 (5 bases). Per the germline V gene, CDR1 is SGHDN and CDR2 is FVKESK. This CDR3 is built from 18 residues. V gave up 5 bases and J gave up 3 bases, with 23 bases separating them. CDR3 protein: CASSSAKVGGFFGNTIYF. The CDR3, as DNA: TGTGCCAGCAGCTCCGCTAAGGTCGGGGGTTTTTTTGGAAACACCATATATTTT.

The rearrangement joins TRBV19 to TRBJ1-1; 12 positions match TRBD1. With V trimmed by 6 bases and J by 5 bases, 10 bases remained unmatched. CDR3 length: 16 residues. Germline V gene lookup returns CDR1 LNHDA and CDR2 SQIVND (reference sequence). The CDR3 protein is CASSRDRGLVGTEAFF. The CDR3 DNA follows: TGTGCCAGTAGCCGGGACAGGGGGCTAGTAGGGACTGAAGCTTTCTTT.

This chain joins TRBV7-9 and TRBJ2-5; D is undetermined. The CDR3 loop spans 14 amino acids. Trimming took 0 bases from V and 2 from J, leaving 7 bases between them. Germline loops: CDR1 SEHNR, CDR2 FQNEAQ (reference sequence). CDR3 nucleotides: TGTGCCAGCAGCTTAGCGCTAGAACAAGAGACCCAGTACTTC. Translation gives CASSLALEQETQYF.

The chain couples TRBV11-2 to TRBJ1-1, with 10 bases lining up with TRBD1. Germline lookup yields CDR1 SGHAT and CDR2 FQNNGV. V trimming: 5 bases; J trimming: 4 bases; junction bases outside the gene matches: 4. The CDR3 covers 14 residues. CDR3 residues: CASSNRDRGTEAFF. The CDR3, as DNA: TGTGCCAGCAGCAACCGGGACAGGGGCACTGAAGCTTTCTTT.

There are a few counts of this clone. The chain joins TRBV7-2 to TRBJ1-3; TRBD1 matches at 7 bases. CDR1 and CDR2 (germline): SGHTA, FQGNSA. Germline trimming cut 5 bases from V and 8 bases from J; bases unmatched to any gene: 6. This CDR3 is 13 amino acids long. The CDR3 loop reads CASSQGQSYTIYF. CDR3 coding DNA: TGTGCCAGCAGCCAGGGACAGTCCTACACCATATATTTT.

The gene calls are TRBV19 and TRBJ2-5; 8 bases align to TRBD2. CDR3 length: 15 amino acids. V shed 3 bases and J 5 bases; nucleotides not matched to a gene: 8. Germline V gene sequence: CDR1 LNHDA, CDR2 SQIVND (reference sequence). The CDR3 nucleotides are TGTGCCAGTAGTATCATAAGCGGGAGTTTGGAGACCCAGTACTTC. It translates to CASSIISGSLETQYF.

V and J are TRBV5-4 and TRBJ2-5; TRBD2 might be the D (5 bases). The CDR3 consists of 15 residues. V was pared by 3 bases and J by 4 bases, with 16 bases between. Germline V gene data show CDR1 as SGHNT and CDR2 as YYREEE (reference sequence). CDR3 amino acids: CASSSAREGRETQYF. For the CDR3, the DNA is TGTGCCAGCAGCTCAGCCCGTGAGGGTCGAGAGACCCAGTACTTC.

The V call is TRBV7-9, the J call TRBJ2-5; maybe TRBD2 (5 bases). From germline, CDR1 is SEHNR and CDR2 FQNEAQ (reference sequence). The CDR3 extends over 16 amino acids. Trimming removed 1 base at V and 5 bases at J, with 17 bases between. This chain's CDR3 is CASSLGSNSGRETQYF. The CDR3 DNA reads TGTGCCAGCAGCTTAGGTTCAAACAGCGGTCGGGAGACCCAGTACTTC. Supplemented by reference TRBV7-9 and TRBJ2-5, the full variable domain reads DTGVSQNPRHKITKRGQNVTFRCDPISEHNRLYWYRQTLGQGPEFLTYFQNEAQLEKSRLLSDRFSAERPKGSFSTLEIQRTEQGDSAMYLCASSLGSNSGRETQYFGPGTRLLVL.

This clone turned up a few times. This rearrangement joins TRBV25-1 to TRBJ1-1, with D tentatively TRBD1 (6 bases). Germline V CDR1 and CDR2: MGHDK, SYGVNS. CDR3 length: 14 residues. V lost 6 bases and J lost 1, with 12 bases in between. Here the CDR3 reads CASSFTGTNTEAFF. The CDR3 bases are TGTGCCAGCAGCTTTACAGGGACGAACACTGAAGCTTTCTTT.

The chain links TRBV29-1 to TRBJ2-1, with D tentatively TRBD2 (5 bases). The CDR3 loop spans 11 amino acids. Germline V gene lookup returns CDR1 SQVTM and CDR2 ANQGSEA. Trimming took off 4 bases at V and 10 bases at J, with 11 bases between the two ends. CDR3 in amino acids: CSVAHGGEQFF. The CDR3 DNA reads TGCAGCGTTGCACACGGCGGGGAGCAGTTCTTC.

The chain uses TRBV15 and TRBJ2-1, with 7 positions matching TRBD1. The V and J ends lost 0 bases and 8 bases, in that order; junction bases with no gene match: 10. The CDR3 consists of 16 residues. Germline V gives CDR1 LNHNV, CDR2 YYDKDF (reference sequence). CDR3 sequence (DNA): TGTGCCACCAGCAGAGATCTCCCCGACAGGGTATATGAGCAGTTCTTC. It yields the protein CATSRDLPDRVYEQFF.

The CDR3 nucleotides are TGTGCCAGCAGCGAGGGGACAGGGCGACGCTACACCTTC. Translating it yields CASSEGTGRRYTF. The gene calls are TRBV7-9 and TRBJ1-2; 9 nucleotides agree with TRBD1. Trimming removed 5 bases from V and 9 bases from J; junction bases left unmatched: 7. The CDR3 loop spans 13 amino acids. Germline-derived CDR1 and CDR2 are SEHNR and FQNEAQ (reference sequence).

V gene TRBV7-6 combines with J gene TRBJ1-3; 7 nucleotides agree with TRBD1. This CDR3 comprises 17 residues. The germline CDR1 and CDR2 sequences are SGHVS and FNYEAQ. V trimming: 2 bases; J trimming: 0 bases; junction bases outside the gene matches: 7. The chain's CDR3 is CASSLSHRGPSGNTIYF. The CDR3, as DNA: TGTGCCAGCAGCTTAAGCCACAGGGGCCCCTCTGGAAACACCATATATTTT.

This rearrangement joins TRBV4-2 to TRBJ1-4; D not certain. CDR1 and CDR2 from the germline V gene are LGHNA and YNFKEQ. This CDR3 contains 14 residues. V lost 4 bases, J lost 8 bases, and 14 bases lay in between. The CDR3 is CASSPPSTTEKLFF. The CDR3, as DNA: TGTGCCAGCAGCCCTCCATCCACTACAGAAAAACTGTTTTTT.

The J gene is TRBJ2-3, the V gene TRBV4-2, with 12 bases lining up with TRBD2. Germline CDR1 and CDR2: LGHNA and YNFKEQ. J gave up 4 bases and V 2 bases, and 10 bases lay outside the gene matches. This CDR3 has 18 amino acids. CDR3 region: CASSQPPGLAGLSDTQYF. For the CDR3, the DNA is TGTGCCAGCAGCCAACCTCCAGGACTAGCGGGATTGTCAGATACGCAGTATTTT.

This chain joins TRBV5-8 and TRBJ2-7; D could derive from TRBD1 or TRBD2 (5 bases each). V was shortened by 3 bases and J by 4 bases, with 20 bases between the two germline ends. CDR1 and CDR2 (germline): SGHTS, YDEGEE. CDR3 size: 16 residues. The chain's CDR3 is CASSYNRRRRLYEQYF. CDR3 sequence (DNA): TGTGCCAGCAGCTACAACAGGAGAAGAAGACTATACGAGCAGTACTTC.

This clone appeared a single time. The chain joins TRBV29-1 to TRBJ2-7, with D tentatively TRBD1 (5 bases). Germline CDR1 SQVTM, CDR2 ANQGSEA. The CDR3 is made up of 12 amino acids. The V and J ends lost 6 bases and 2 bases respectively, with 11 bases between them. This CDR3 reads CSVLGQTYEQYF. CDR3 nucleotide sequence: TGCAGCGTCCTGGGGCAGACCTACGAGCAGTACTTC.

The CDR3 DNA follows: TGTGCCTGGAGTGTAGGTTCGTCGTACCAAGAGACCCAGTACTTC. This sequence encodes CAWSVGSSYQETQYF. The V gene is TRBV30, the J gene TRBJ2-5; D unclear. CDR1 and CDR2 (germline): GTSNPN, SVGIG (reference sequence). CDR3 length: 15 residues. Trimming shortened V by 0 bases and J by 0 bases, and 11 bases separated the two germline ends.

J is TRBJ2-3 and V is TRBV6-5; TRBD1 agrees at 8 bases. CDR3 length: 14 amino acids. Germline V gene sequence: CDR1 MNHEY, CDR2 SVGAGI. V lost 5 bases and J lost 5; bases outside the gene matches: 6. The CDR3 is CASSRTGTGDTQYF. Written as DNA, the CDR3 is TGTGCCAGCAGTAGGACAGGGACGGGAGATACGCAGTATTTT.

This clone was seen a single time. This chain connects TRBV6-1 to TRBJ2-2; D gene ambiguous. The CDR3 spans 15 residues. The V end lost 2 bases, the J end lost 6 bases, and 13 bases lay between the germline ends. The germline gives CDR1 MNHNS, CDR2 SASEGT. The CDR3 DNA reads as TGTGCCAGCAGTGAATTTCTGATAAGAGCCGGGGAGCTGTTTTTT. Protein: CASSEFLIRAGELFF.

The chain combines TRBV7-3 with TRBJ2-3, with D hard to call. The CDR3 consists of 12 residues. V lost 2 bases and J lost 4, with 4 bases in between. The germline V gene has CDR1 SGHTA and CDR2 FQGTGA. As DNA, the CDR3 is TGTGCCAGCAGCTTAGAGTCAGATACGCAGTATTTT. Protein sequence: CASSLESDTQYF. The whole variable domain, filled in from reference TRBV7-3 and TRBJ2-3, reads GAGVSQTPSNKVTEKGKYVELRCDPISGHTALYWYRQSLGQGPEFLIYFQGTGAADDSGLPNDRFFAVRPEGSVSTLKIQRTERGDSAVYLCASSLESDTQYFGPGTRLTVL.

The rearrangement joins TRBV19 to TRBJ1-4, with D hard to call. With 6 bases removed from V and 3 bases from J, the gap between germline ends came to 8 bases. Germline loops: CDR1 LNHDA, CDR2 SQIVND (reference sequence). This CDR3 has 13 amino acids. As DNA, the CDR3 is TGTGCCAGTAGCCCCAGCTCTAATGAAAAACTGTTTTTT. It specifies CASSPSSNEKLFF.

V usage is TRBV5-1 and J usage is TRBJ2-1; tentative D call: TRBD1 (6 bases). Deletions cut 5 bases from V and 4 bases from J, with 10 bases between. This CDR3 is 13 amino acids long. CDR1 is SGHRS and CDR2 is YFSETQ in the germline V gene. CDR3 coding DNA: TGCGCCAGCAGTCGGGACATTTACAATGAGCAGTTCTTC. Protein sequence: CASSRDIYNEQFF.